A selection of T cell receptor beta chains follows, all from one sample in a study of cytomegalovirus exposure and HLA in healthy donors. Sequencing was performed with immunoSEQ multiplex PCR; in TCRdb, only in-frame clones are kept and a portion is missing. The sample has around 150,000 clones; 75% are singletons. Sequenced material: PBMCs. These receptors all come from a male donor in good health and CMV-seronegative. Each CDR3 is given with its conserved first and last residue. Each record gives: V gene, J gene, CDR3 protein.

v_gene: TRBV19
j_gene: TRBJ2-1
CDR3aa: CASKQGSYNEQFF

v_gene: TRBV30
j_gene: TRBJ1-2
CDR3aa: CAWSVGRVGYTF

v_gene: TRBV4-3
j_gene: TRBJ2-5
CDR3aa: CASSQVLAGPQETQYF

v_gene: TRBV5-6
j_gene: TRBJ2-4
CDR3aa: CASSLGTGFGRIAKNIQYF

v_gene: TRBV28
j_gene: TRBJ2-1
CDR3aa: CASGTTGGASYNEQFF

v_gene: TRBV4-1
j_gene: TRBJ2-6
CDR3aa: CASSQTGSSSGANVLTF

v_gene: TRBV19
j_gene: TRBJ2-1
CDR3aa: CASSIEGTRRIAEQFF

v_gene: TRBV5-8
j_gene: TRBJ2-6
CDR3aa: CASGTGASSGANVLTF

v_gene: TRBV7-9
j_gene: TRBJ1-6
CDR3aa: CASSPQGGTGNSPLHF

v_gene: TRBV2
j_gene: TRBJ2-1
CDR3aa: CASREGQGADEQFF

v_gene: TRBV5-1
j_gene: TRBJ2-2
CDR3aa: CASSSRPSSTGELFF

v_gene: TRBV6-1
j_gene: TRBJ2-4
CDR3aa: CASGAPAKNIQYF

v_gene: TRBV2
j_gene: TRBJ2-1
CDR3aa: CASSFLAGVSNEQFF

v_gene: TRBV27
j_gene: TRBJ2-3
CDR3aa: CASSTLAGEGDTQYF

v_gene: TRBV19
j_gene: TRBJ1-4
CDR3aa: CASSIRSGTGGEKLFF

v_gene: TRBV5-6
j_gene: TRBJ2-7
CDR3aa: CASSPFRTGGSYEQYF

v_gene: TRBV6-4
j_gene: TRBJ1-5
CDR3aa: CASSAHRGPIYQPQHF

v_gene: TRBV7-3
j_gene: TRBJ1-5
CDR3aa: CASSSDRRQPQHF

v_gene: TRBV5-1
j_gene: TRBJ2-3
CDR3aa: CASSFPKGQGTDTQYF

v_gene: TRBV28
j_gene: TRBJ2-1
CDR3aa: CASSLLSSGNYNEQFF

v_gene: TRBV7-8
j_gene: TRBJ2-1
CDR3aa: CASSLDGGANEQFF

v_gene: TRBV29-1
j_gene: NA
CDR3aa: CSVRLGQSYEQYF

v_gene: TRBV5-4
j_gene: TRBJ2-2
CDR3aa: CASRLAGNTGELFF

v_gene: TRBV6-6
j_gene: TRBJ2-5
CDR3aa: CASSRNDREAQYF

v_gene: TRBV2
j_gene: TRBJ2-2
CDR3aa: CASRRGQGGTGELFF

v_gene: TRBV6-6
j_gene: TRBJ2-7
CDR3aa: CASSYPGIEQYF

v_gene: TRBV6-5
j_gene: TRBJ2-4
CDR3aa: CASSPRTGYIQYF

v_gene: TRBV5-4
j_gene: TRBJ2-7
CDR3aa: CASSAGQEFYEQYF

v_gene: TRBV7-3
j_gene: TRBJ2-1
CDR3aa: CASSPRLSLEQFF

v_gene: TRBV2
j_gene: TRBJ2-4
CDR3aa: CASSDTSGRRGNIQYF

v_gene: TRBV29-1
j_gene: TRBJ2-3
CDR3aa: CSVAGTGGTDTQYF

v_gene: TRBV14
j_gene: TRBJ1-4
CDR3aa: CASSPKQGAGEKLFF

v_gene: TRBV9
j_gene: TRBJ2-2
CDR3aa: CASSVSAGTGAGELFF

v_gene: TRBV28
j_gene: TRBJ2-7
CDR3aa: CASKTSGNYEQYF

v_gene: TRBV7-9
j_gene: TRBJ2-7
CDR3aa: CSSSLAGSRGGYEQYF

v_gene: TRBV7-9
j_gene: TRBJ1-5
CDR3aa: CASSLGRGAQPQHF

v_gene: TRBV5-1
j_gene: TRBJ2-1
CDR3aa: CASSPSSGGADEQFF

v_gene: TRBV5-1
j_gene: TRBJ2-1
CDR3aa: CASSNSGSVNEQFF

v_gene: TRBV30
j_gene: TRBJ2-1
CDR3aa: CAWSGASGIFNEQFF

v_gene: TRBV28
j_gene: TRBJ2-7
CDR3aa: CASNPLKGLGEQYF

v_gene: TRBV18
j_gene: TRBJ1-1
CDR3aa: CASSPRDITGGTEAFF

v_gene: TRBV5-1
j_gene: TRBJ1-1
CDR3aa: CASGEGLNTEAFF

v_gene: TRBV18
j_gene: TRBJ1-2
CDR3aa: CASSLTSQGQGNYGYTF

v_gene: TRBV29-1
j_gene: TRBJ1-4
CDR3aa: CSVGQLGEKLFF

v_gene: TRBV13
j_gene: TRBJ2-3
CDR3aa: CASSSKAGGTDTQYF

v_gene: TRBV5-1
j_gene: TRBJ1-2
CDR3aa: CASSLDQSYGYTF

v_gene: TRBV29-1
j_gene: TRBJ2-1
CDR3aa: CSAHRPPGINEQFF

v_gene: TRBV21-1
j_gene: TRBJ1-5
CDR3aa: CASSKGEEPQHF

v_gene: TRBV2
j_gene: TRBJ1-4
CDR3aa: CASTSQGAYEKLFF

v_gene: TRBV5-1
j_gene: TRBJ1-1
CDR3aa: CASSPTGFEAFF

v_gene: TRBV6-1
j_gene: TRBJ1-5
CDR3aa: CASSESSSYSNQPQHF

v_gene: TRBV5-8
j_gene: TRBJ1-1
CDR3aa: CASSKTGNEAFF

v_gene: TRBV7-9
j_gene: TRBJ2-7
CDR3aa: CASSDTGHEQYF

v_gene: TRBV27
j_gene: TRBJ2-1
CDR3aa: CASSLLGGLAGSNEQFF

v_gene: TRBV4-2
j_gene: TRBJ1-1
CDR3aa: CASSQERRQGVNTEAFF

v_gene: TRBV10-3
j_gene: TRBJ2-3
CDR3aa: CAITRTQSTDTQYF

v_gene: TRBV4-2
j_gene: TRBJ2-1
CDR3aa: CASSRRGDEQFF